Listed here are 29 T cell receptor beta chains from one sample, sequenced in a study of beta chain features in type 1 diabetes (dated by TCRdb to between 2017 and 2018). Antigen specificity for these receptors is unknown. Findings and caveats that apply to the study as a whole: A moderate but significant shortening of TCRB CDR3 length was observed in type 1 diabetes patients in all four CD4+ subsets.

Libraries were built with the immunoSEQ multiplex PCR assay. The entire amount of isolated RNA was reverse transcribed using the High Capacity cDNA Reverse Transcription Kit, so the sequenced TCRB transcripts were expressed ones. This immuneACCESS table, as held by TCRdb, lists in-frame sequences with V and J called but not all clones. Of the missing ones, under half trace to an unresolved V gene in checked studies; the others have no known cause. The sample yields hundreds of thousands of clones; about 14% were counted once. Roughly 0.04% of the sample comes from the top ten. Source material: naive CD4+ T cells from blood. What the cell subset or site label conveys for this sample: true naive CD4+ T cells. Every receptor here comes from a man younger than 35 with type 1 diabetes.

This clone was seen only a few times. V and J are TRBV30 and TRBJ1-6; the D is unclear. Germline loops: CDR1 GTSNPN, CDR2 SVGIG (reference sequence). Deletions cut 3 bases from V and 9 bases from J, with 9 bases between. CDR3 length: 12 amino acids. This CDR3 reads CAWRETTSPLHF. The CDR3, as DNA: TGTGCCTGGAGGGAAACTACTTCACCCCTCCACTTT.

This clone was counted a few times. The chain is built from TRBV19 and TRBJ2-3; TRBD1 or TRBD2 may be the D gene (6 bases each). CDR1 is LNHDA and CDR2 is SQIVND in the germline V gene (reference sequence). V lost 6 bases and J 2 bases, leaving 12 bases between the germline ends. The CDR3 is 14 residues long. This CDR3 reads CASSGGATTDTQYF. CDR3 DNA sequence: TGTGCCAGTAGCGGGGGCGCTACCACAGATACGCAGTATTTT.

This clone was counted between two and nine times. The rearrangement links TRBV10-3 to TRBJ2-1; D might be TRBD1 or TRBD2, each matching 6 bases. From germline, CDR1 is ENHRY and CDR2 SYGVKD. Trimming shortened V by 3 bases and J by 0 bases, and 12 bases separated the two germline ends. The CDR3 spans 16 residues. CDR3 in DNA: TGTGCCATCAGTGACTCCGGAGGGGGCTCCTACAATGAGCAGTTCTTC. It translates to CAISDSGGGSYNEQFF.

The V call is TRBV28, the J call TRBJ2-7, with 7 bases identical to TRBD2. The germline gives CDR1 MDHEN, CDR2 SYDVKM. J gave up 7 bases and V 11 bases, and 14 bases lay outside the gene matches. The CDR3 contains 13 residues. The CDR3 loop is CAARGREIREQYF. The DNA for the CDR3 is TGTGCCGCGCGCGGGAGAGAGATCAGAGAGCAGTACTTC.

The V gene is TRBV30, the J gene TRBJ1-2; D unresolved. Germline values: CDR1 GTSNPN, CDR2 SVGIG (reference sequence). Trimming shortened V by 1 base and J by 4 bases, and 13 bases separated the two germline ends. The CDR3 spans 14 residues. In DNA form, the CDR3 reads TGTGCCTGGAGTGCTGGGATTAAGGCCTATGGCTACACCTTC. Its protein is CAWSAGIKAYGYTF.

This clone was counted only a few times. The gene calls are TRBV4-1 and TRBJ1-2; TRBD1 aligns across 7 bases. This CDR3 region has 18 residues. Germline V gene lookup returns CDR1 MGHRA and CDR2 YSYEKL. Trimming removed 1 base from V and 1 base from J; junction bases left unmatched: 12. CDR3 sequence (DNA): TGCGCCAGCAGCCAAGGCTTTCGGAAGACAGGGAATAACTATGGCTACACCTTC. Its translation is CASSQGFRKTGNNYGYTF.

In this sample, this clone turned up a few times. The chain links TRBV29-1 to TRBJ1-2; 8 bases match TRBD1. There are 15 residues in the CDR3. Per the germline V gene, CDR1 is SQVTM and CDR2 is ANQGSEA. Trimming cost V 4 bases and J 2 bases; bases outside gene matches: 9. For the CDR3, the DNA is TGCAGCGTTGTGCCTAGACAGGGGACCAACTATGGCTACACCTTC. It specifies CSVVPRQGTNYGYTF.

Of note for this clone: At one end, the junction sequence differs from germline, possibly due to a read error. Here the CDR3 reads CASSLEVGSYNEQFF. In DNA form, the CDR3 reads TGTGCTAGCAGCTTAGAAGTAGGGTCCTACAATGAGCAGTTCTTC. This chain uses TRBV7-7 with TRBJ2-1; D is unclear. The CDR3 contains 15 residues. Germline V CDR1 and CDR2: SSHAT, FNYEAQ (reference sequence). Drawing the rest from reference TRBV7-7 and TRBJ2-1, the complete variable domain is GAGVSQSPRYKVTKRGQDVTLRCDPISSHATLYWYQQALGQGPEFLTYFNYEAQPDKSGLPSDRFSAERPEGSISTLTIQRTEQRDSAMYRCASSLEVGSYNEQFFGPGTRLTVL.

This clone was observed a handful of times. The rearrangement joins TRBV7-2 to TRBJ2-1; TRBD2 agrees at 12 bases. J lost 4 bases, V lost 6 bases, and 7 bases had no gene match. Germline-derived CDR1 and CDR2 are SGHTA and FQGNSA. The CDR3 spans 16 residues. In nucleotides, the CDR3 is TGTGCCAGCAGGTGGACTAGCGGGGAACTATACAATGAGCAGTTCTTC. Translated: CASRWTSGELYNEQFF.

The chain employs TRBV19 and TRBJ1-5; D is unresolved. The CDR3 spans 13 residues. Trimming took 3 bases from V and 7 from J, leaving 10 bases between them. The germline V gene has CDR1 LNHDA and CDR2 SQIVND (reference sequence). The CDR3, as DNA: TGTGCCAGTAGTATCGGCGCTCAGCAGCCCCAGCATTTT. Amino acid sequence: CASSIGAQQPQHF.

This clone was counted between two and nine times. The rearrangement uses TRBV2 and TRBJ1-1, with D unresolved. From germline, CDR1 is SNHLY and CDR2 FYNNEI. This CDR3 has 13 amino acids. Trimming pared 0 bases from V and 3 bases from J, leaving 5 bases between. The CDR3 region has the DNA TGTGCCAGCAGTGAAGCGCAAGACACTGAAGCTTTCTTT. Its translation: CASSEAQDTEAFF.

The chain uses TRBV7-2 and TRBJ1-3; D unclear. This CDR3 comprises 15 residues. V was trimmed by 5 bases and J by 4 bases, leaving 15 bases between them. Germline CDR1 is SGHTA and CDR2 is FQGNSA. The CDR3 loop is CASSPARAGGNTIYF. CDR3 DNA: TGTGCCAGCAGCCCCGCGAGGGCGGGAGGAAACACCATATATTTT.

This clone was counted a few times. The V gene is TRBV5-6, the J gene TRBJ2-3; maybe TRBD1 (6 bases). The CDR3 sequence is 14 residues long. Trimming took off 0 bases at V and 3 bases at J, with 8 bases between the two ends. CDR1 SGHDT and CDR2 YYEEEE come from the germline V gene. The CDR3 nucleotides read TGTGCCAGCAGCTTGGGGACAGTGACAGATACGCAGTATTTT. It specifies CASSLGTVTDTQYF.

The chain has TRBV7-9 and TRBJ2-7, with 8 bases lining up with TRBD1. V dropped 1 base and J dropped 3; count of bases not matched to a gene: 5. Germline-derived CDR1 and CDR2 are SEHNR and FQNEAQ (reference sequence). CDR3 length equals 15 residues. The CDR3 loop reads CASSLVLRGLYEQYF. In DNA form, the CDR3 reads TGTGCCAGCAGCTTAGTTCTCAGGGGGCTCTACGAGCAGTACTTC.

This clone has a handful of counts. The V call is TRBV4-1, the J call TRBJ2-1; 7 nucleotides line up with TRBD2. This CDR3 has 12 amino acids. From germline, CDR1 is MGHRA and CDR2 YSYEKL. Germline trimming cut 1 base from V and 13 bases from J; bases unmatched to any gene: 4. CDR3 DNA sequence: TGCGCCAGCAGCCAAGCGGGGGGTGTACAGTTCTTC. It specifies CASSQAGGVQFF.

This clone was seen a few times. The rearrangement links TRBV10-3 to TRBJ2-2; 9 nucleotides match TRBD1. After removal of 3 bases from V and 3 bases from J, the junction contained 2 bases not matched to a gene. Looked up from germline, CDR1 is ENHRY and CDR2 is SYGVKD. CDR3 size: 15 residues. The CDR3 loop reads CAISDWTGDTGELFF. The CDR3 DNA reads as TGTGCCATCAGTGATTGGACAGGGGACACCGGGGAGCTGTTTTTT.

This clone was counted between two and nine times. V and J are TRBV7-9 and TRBJ1-2; D unclear. This CDR3 region has 16 residues. Germline loops: CDR1 SEHNR, CDR2 FQNEAQ (reference sequence). Deletions cut 4 bases from V and 1 base from J, with 16 bases between. The CDR3 nucleotides read TGTGCCAGCAGCTCGACCTGGATGTCCAATAACTATGGCTACACCTTC. Amino acid sequence: CASSSTWMSNNYGYTF.

The chain links TRBV5-1 to TRBJ1-4; no definite D call. CDR3 size: 15 residues. Trimming took 5 bases from V and 0 from J, leaving 11 bases between them. Germline-derived CDR1 and CDR2 are SGHRS and YFSETQ. CDR3 sequence reads: CASRNFGATNEKLFF. The CDR3 DNA reads TGCGCCAGCAGAAACTTCGGGGCAACTAATGAAAAACTGTTTTTT.

This clone occurred a few times. This chain connects TRBV6-5 to TRBJ2-2; D is uncertain. Germline V gene sequence: CDR1 MNHEY, CDR2 SVGAGI. Trimming left V 0 bases short and J 1 base short, with 9 bases between. This CDR3 contains 16 residues. The CDR3 coding sequence is TGTGCCAGCAGTTACTCTGTGGCAGAGAACACCGGGGAGCTGTTTTTT. This sequence encodes CASSYSVAENTGELFF.

In its sample, this clone was seen a few times. This chain joins TRBV7-9 and TRBJ2-3; 10 nucleotides line up with TRBD1. The ends lost 5 bases at V and 1 base at J; junction bases unmatched: 6. There are 16 residues in the CDR3. CDR1 and CDR2 from the germline V gene are SEHNR and FQNEAQ (reference sequence). CDR3 sequence: CASSRRQGAGTDTQYF. For the CDR3, the DNA is TGTGCCAGCAGCCGCAGACAGGGGGCCGGCACAGATACGCAGTATTTT. The whole variable domain, remainder taken from reference TRBV7-9 and TRBJ2-3, is DTGVSQNPRHKITKRGQNVTFRCDPISEHNRLYWYRQTLGQGPEFLTYFQNEAQLEKSRLLSDRFSAERPKGSFSTLEIQRTEQGDSAMYLCASSRRQGAGTDTQYFGPGTRLTVL.

This clone was counted between two and nine times. V usage is TRBV20-1 and J usage is TRBJ2-1, with no clear D. Germline lookup yields CDR1 DFQATT and CDR2 SNEGSKA (reference sequence). The CDR3 is made up of 11 amino acids. Trimming pared 4 bases from V and 6 bases from J, leaving 7 bases between. CDR3 nucleotides: TGCAGTGCTACTATTAGCAATGAGCAGTTCTTC. It codes for CSATISNEQFF.

The rearrangement uses TRBV7-2 and TRBJ2-1, with TRBD1 matching 7 bases. Germline-derived CDR1 and CDR2 are SGHTA and FQGNSA. The CDR3 sequence is 14 residues long. After removal of 11 bases from V and 5 bases from J, the junction contained 12 bases not matched to a gene. Written as DNA, the CDR3 is TGTGCCGAGCAGCTTACACAGGGGAACAATGAGCAGTTCTTC. Residues: CAEQLTQGNNEQFF.

This clone was seen only a few times. The gene calls are TRBV28 and TRBJ1-4, with D tentatively TRBD1 (5 bases). Germline loops: CDR1 MDHEN, CDR2 SYDVKM. V was pared by 9 bases and J by 5 bases, with 16 bases between. This CDR3 spans 14 amino acids. The CDR3 region is CARSIRDENEKLFF. The CDR3 nucleotides read TGTGCCAGAAGTATACGGGACGAAAATGAAAAACTGTTTTTT.

For the CDR3, the DNA is TGTGCCAGCAGCTTAGTAGCTGGACCGCAGTCCGGTGAGCAGTACTTC. Encoded protein: CASSLVAGPQSGEQYF. This chain links TRBV7-9 with TRBJ2-7; D uncertain. This CDR3 spans 16 amino acids. Trimming took off 1 base at V and 7 bases at J, with 20 bases between the two ends. The germline V gene has CDR1 SEHNR and CDR2 FQNEAQ (reference sequence).

The V and J genes are TRBV4-1 and TRBJ1-1; D unresolved. CDR1 and CDR2 from the germline V gene are MGHRA and YSYEKL. Trimming removed 3 bases at V and 6 bases at J, with 11 bases between. This CDR3 has 13 residues. The CDR3 DNA reads as TGCGCCAGCAGCCAGTTATTGGTGGCTGAAGCTTTCTTT. Protein: CASSQLLVAEAFF.

J is TRBJ2-1 and V is TRBV14, with unresolved D. The germline gives CDR1 SGHDN, CDR2 FVKESK. This CDR3 has 13 residues. Trimming left V 4 bases short and J 9 bases short, with 13 bases between. The CDR3 is CASSPFLTREQFF. In nucleotides, the CDR3 is TGTGCCAGCAGCCCGTTTCTGACTCGTGAGCAGTTCTTC.

This clone was recorded a few times. A junction boundary mismatches the germline segment, possibly from a read error. V usage is TRBV7-7 and J usage is TRBJ2-7, with 10 bases fitting TRBD2. Germline V CDR1 and CDR2: SSHAT, FNYEAQ (reference sequence). The CDR3 totals 19 residues. The CDR3: CASSLDYSGRAPNLYEQYF. The CDR3 DNA reads TGTGCTAGCAGCTTAGATTACAGCGGGAGGGCTCCGAACCTCTACGAGCAGTACTTC. Full variable domain (outside the CDR3, taken from reference TRBV7-7 and TRBJ2-7): GAGVSQSPRYKVTKRGQDVTLRCDPISSHATLYWYQQALGQGPEFLTYFNYEAQPDKSGLPSDRFSAERPEGSISTLTIQRTEQRDSAMYRCASSLDYSGRAPNLYEQYFGPGTRLTVT.

This clone has a single count. V and J are TRBV4-3 and TRBJ2-1; D call uncertain. V was shortened by 5 bases and J by 4 bases, with 12 bases between the two germline ends. CDR3 size: 14 residues. Germline V CDR1 and CDR2: LGHNA, YSLEER. The CDR3 DNA reads TGCGCCAGCAGCTTAGGTGGGATTTACAATGAGCAGTTCTTC. Translated, it gives CASSLGGIYNEQFF.

In this sample, this clone turned up a few times. V and J are TRBV5-1 and TRBJ2-5; TRBD2 matches 8 bases. The ends lost 0 bases at V and 4 bases at J; junction bases unmatched: 8. CDR1 and CDR2 from the germline V gene are SGHRS and YFSETQ. There are 16 residues in the CDR3. The CDR3 DNA is TGCGCCAGCAGCTTGGAGGCGGGAGGAGTTGGAGAGACCCAGTACTTC. It encodes CASSLEAGGVGETQYF.